The subject of this entry is one T cell receptor beta chain. Germline V gene data show CDR1 as MNHNS and CDR2 as SASEGT. This CDR3 contains 13 residues. Deletions cut 5 bases from V and 8 bases from J, with 13 bases between. This record belongs to a study of T cells in localized non-small cell lung cancer. Clones were sequenced by immunoSEQ multiplex PCR, and TCRdb holds only the in-frame ones, with some missing. The profile covers some 33,000 clones, with around 80% appearing a single time and 16% taken by the ten largest. This TCR was recovered from a male donor at least 60 years old with stage III squamous cell lung carcinoma. This specimen consisted of peripheral blood, obtained before any cancer treatment. The chain joins TRBV6-1 to TRBJ2-4; D is unresolved. The CDR3 DNA reads as TGTGCCAGCAGTCCCGGAGCTGGGTACATTCAGTACTTC. This codes for CASSPGAGYIQYF.